The sequence of this TCR beta chain was determined in a study of blood T cell repertoires in COVID-19. CDR1 is KGHSH, CDR2 LQKENI, per germline. This CDR3 is built from 13 residues. The ends were cut back, 2 bases at V and 8 bases at J, with 10 bases in the middle. Study processing details: Estimated nucleated cell counts came from reference gene primer amplification. Clones were sequenced by immunoSEQ multiplex PCR, and TCRdb holds only the in-frame ones, with some missing. V, J and clone size were drawn from that table, and D and trimming were deduced from the DNA. The table has around 64,000 clones, roughly 78% seen once.

V is TRBV18 and J is TRBJ2-1; the D is unclear. The source of this sequence is a man aged 60 to 75 with acute or convalescent COVID-19. Specimen: peripheral blood. This CDR3 is CASSPRNGHEQFF. The CDR3, as DNA: TGTGCCAGCTCACCAAGGAATGGGCATGAGCAGTTCTTC.